These 24 T cell receptor beta chains came from one sample sequenced in a study of identical twins. TCRdb redid the calling of the 5' RACE reads with MiXCR, one entry per CDR3 protein. The sample lists under 1 million distinct CDR3 sequences, over 9% seen once, with under 2% in the top ten. Separately, the same data were catalogued under a study of yellow fever vaccine responses in identical twins.

The sequencing input was PBMCs. Every receptor here comes from a woman under 30 in good health.

The CDR3: CASSKASGYNEQFF. DNA of the CDR3: TGTGCCAGTAGTAAGGCTAGCGGTTACAATGAGCAGTTCTTC. This chain uses TRBV19 with TRBJ2-1; 7 bases align to TRBD2. Germline V lookup: CDR1 LNHDA, CDR2 SQIVND (reference sequence). V was pared by 4 bases and J by 4 bases, with 4 bases of the junction left unmatched. CDR3 length equals 14 residues. Full variable domain (remainder filled in from reference TRBV19 and TRBJ2-1): DGGITQSPKYLFRKEGQNVTLSCEQNLNHDAMYWYRQDPGQGLRLIYYSQIVNDFQKGDIAEGYSVSREKKESFPLTVTSAQKNPTAFYLCASSKASGYNEQFFGPGTRLTVL.

This chain connects TRBV2 to TRBJ2-3; 13 bases are a match to TRBD2. Germline assignment: CDR1 SNHLY and CDR2 FYNNEI. The ends lost 1 base at V and 7 bases at J; junction bases unmatched: 5. The CDR3 sequence is 16 residues long. In DNA, the CDR3 is TGTGCCAGCAGTGAAGGGACTAGCGGGAGTAAATATACGCAGTATTTT. As protein: CASSEGTSGSKYTQYF.

Ten or more counts support this clonotype. The V and J genes are TRBV12-3 or TRBV12-4 and TRBJ2-2; no clear D gene. The CDR3 is 12 amino acids. Trimming stripped 3 bases from V and 5 bases from J, with 4 bases between. The CDR3 protein is CASSFETGELFF. In DNA form, the CDR3 reads TGTGCCAGCAGTTTTGAGACCGGGGAGCTGTTTTTT.

This clonotype showed up just a few times. The chain combines TRBV7-9 with TRBJ2-5; 9 bases line up with TRBD2. The V gene end was trimmed by 4 bases and the J gene end by 2 bases; junction bases not matched to a gene: 8. Germline V gives CDR1 SEHNR, CDR2 FQNEAQ (reference sequence). This CDR3 region has 16 residues. CDR3 nucleotide sequence: TGTGCCAGCAGCTCTACCAATAGCGGGAGACAAGAGACCCAGTACTTC. Translating gives CASSSTNSGRQETQYF. Filled out from reference TRBV7-9 and TRBJ2-5, the complete variable domain reads DTGVSQNPRHKITKRGQNVTFRCDPISEHNRLYWYRQTLGQGPEFLTYFQNEAQLEKSRLLSDRFSAERPKGSFSTLEIQRTEQGDSAMYLCASSSTNSGRQETQYFGPGTRLLVL.

This chain uses TRBV6-1 with TRBJ2-5; 12 bases agree with TRBD2. The germline CDR1 and CDR2 sequences are MNHNS and SASEGT. The CDR3 runs 16 residues. J was trimmed by 4 bases and V by 4 bases; bases with no gene match: 7. This CDR3 is CASSGGVLAGGETQYF. The CDR3 coding sequence is TGTGCCAGCAGTGGAGGGGTACTAGCGGGGGGAGAGACCCAGTACTTC.

This clonotype was counted between two and nine times. V usage is TRBV7-6 and J usage is TRBJ2-1; weak D call: TRBD1 (6 bases). Germline V gene sequence: CDR1 SGHVS, CDR2 FNYEAQ. This CDR3 spans 14 amino acids. With 1 base removed from V and 9 bases from J, the gap between germline ends came to 13 bases. CDR3 in DNA: TGTGCCAGCAGCTTAGACCAACAGGGTGGTGAGCAGTTCTTC. This translates into CASSLDQQGGEQFF.

The rearrangement links TRBV6-1 to TRBJ1-5; the D is unclear. The V and J ends lost 7 bases and 2 bases respectively, with 18 bases between them. CDR1 MNHNS and CDR2 SASEGT come from the germline V gene. The CDR3 loop spans 16 amino acids. CDR3 coding DNA: TGTGCCAGCACCGGACGGGAAGGGAGACGCAATCAGCCCCAGCATTTT. Translated, it gives CASTGREGRRNQPQHF.

This clonotype occurred a few times. The rearrangement uses TRBV12-3 or TRBV12-4 and TRBJ1-2; D gene uncertain. Between the trimmed V and J ends, which lost 6 bases and 6 bases, there was a span of 14 bases. The CDR3 consists of 13 residues. CDR3 DNA sequence: TGTGCCAGCAGCCCCGGGGTTCTGGATGGCTACACCTTC. Translating it yields CASSPGVLDGYTF.

The chain combines TRBV7-2 with TRBJ2-5, with TRBD1 matching over 9 bases. This CDR3 spans 15 amino acids. Germline values: CDR1 SGHTA, CDR2 FQGNSA. J gave up 5 bases and V 5 bases, and 9 bases lay outside the gene matches. The CDR3 coding sequence is TGTGCCAGCAGCATAGGGACAGGGCTAAGGGAGACCCAGTACTTC. Translated, it gives CASSIGTGLRETQYF.

In this sample, this clonotype turned up a few times. The chain is built from TRBV20-1 and TRBJ2-3, with D tentatively TRBD1 (5 bases). Germline V gives CDR1 DFQATT, CDR2 SNEGSKA (reference sequence). The ends were cut back, 1 base at V and 0 bases at J, with 8 bases in the middle. The CDR3 is 14 amino acids. CDR3 in amino acids: CSARGQGSTDTQYF. For the CDR3, the DNA is TGCAGTGCTAGAGGGCAGGGAAGCACAGATACGCAGTATTTT.

The sample holds a few counts of this clonotype. DNA of the CDR3: TGTGCCAGCAGTTTCGAGCAGTACGTC. This gives the protein CASSFEQYV. This rearrangement joins TRBV12-3 or TRBV12-4 to TRBJ2-7; D ambiguous. This CDR3 is 9 amino acids long. The V gene lost 3 bases and the J gene lost 6 bases, with 0 bases spanning the gap.

The chain is built from TRBV10-3 and TRBJ2-6; 12 bases are shared with TRBD1. The junction had 3 bases not matched to a gene; V was cut back by 6 bases and J by 0 bases. CDR3 length: 17 residues. Germline V gene data show CDR1 as ENHRY and CDR2 as SYGVKD. The CDR3 DNA follows: TGTGCCATCAGAACGGGACAGGGGGCCTCTGGGGCCAACGTCCTGACTTTC. This translates into CAIRTGQGASGANVLTF.

V is TRBV5-6 and J is TRBJ1-1; no reliable D call. The CDR3 covers 17 residues. Germline CDR1 reads SGHDT; CDR2 reads YYEEEE. V lost 3 bases to trimming and J lost 1 base, with 19 bases between them. The CDR3 region is CASSSLSAGLWNTEAFF. Here the CDR3 DNA reads TGTGCCAGCAGCTCCTTATCCGCGGGGTTATGGAACACTGAAGCTTTCTTT.

There are a few counts of this clonotype. The V and J genes are TRBV20-1 and TRBJ2-1; weak D call: TRBD1 (5 bases). Germline lookup yields CDR1 DFQATT and CDR2 SNEGSKA (reference sequence). V shed 6 bases and J shed 7 bases, with 22 bases lying between them. This CDR3 contains 15 residues. The CDR3 protein is CSAGQGPWVGNEQFF. CDR3 in DNA: TGCAGTGCAGGGCAGGGTCCATGGGTTGGGAATGAGCAGTTCTTC.

This clonotype came up a few times. The gene calls are TRBV29-1 and TRBJ2-1; D remains ambiguous. The CDR3 is made up of 17 amino acids. Germline V gene lookup returns CDR1 SQVTM and CDR2 ANQGSEA. V lost 1 base and J lost 4, with 20 bases in between. The CDR3 loop is CSVEGATRKMGYNEQFF. In DNA form, the CDR3 reads TGCAGCGTTGAAGGAGCTACACGGAAAATGGGGTACAATGAGCAGTTCTTC.

This clonotype was observed a few times. The gene calls are TRBV6-1 and TRBJ1-5; 7 bases are shared with TRBD1. The CDR3 spans 15 residues. From germline, CDR1 is MNHNS and CDR2 SASEGT. V trimming: 6 bases; J trimming: 3 bases; junction bases outside the gene matches: 8. CDR3 amino acids: CASRPQGPANQPQHF. CDR3 coding DNA: TGTGCCAGCAGGCCACAGGGGCCCGCCAATCAGCCCCAGCATTTT.

This chain links TRBV11-2 with TRBJ2-7, with 15 bases matching TRBD2. V dropped 5 bases and J dropped 2; count of bases not matched to a gene: 16. This CDR3 is 20 amino acids long. Germline CDR1 reads SGHAT; CDR2 reads FQNNGV. CDR3 amino acids: CASSPNRRTSGRAPTYEQYF. CDR3 bases: TGTGCCAGCAGCCCCAATCGCCGGACTAGCGGGAGGGCTCCCACCTACGAGCAGTACTTC.

This clonotype came up a few times. This chain connects TRBV21-1 to TRBJ2-7; the table's TRBD1 call for D was not verified on the DNA. TRBV21-1 counts as a pseudogene. The CDR3 runs 15 residues. The DNA for the CDR3 is TGTGCCAGCAGCAAAAGGAAGGCAGGGGGCGGAGGGCAGTACGTC. Amino acids: CASSKRKAGGGGQYV.

This clonotype was detected only a few times. The genes are TRBV20-1 and TRBJ1-4; D not certain. In germline, CDR1 is DFQATT, CDR2 SNEGSKA (reference sequence). This CDR3 has 14 residues. The V gene lost 2 bases and the J gene lost 7 bases, with 14 bases spanning the gap. CDR3 DNA sequence: TGCAGTGCTAGATGGACCCTCGGAACTGAAAAACTGTTTTTT. Protein product: CSARWTLGTEKLFF.

This clonotype came up a few times. The rearrangement links TRBV27 to TRBJ1-6; D may be TRBD1 (5 bases). Trimming removed 4 bases from V and 9 bases from J, with 10 bases in between. Germline lookup yields CDR1 MNHEY and CDR2 SMNVEV (reference sequence). The CDR3 is 13 amino acids. CDR3 sequence reads: CASSSHGGSPLHF. The DNA of the CDR3 is TGTGCCAGCAGTTCACACGGGGGTTCACCCCTCCACTTT.

This clonotype was found many times. The gene calls are TRBV5-1 and TRBJ1-2; D unclear. This CDR3 has 13 amino acids. Germline CDR1 reads SGHRS; CDR2 reads YFSETQ. Trimming took off 7 bases at V and 6 bases at J, with 16 bases between the two ends. The CDR3 is CASRGEVRNGYTF. The CDR3 DNA sequence: TGCGCCAGCCGGGGAGAGGTACGGAATGGCTACACCTTC. Filled out from reference TRBV5-1 and TRBJ1-2, the complete variable domain reads KAGVTQTPRYLIKTRGQQVTLSCSPISGHRSVSWYQQTPGQGLQFLFEYFSETQRNKGNFPGRFSGRQFSNSRSEMNVSTLELGDSALYLCASRGEVRNGYTFGSGTRLTVV.

The chain recombines TRBV10-2 with TRBJ1-2, with 9 bases fitting TRBD1. Germline CDR1 reads WSHSY; CDR2 reads SAAADI. The CDR3 has 14 amino acids. J gave up 8 bases and V 7 bases, and 11 bases lay outside the gene matches. The CDR3 bases are TGCGCCAGCAACCCCACAGGGGGCAGGGGAGGCTACACCTTC. It encodes CASNPTGGRGGYTF.

This clonotype has a handful of counts. The chain is built from TRBV20-1 and TRBJ1-5, with D possibly TRBD1 on 5 matching bases. Germline V CDR1 and CDR2: DFQATT, SNEGSKA (reference sequence). Trimming cost V 7 bases and J 5 bases, with 21 bases left between them. The CDR3 consists of 15 residues. The CDR3 DNA sequence: TGCAGTGGGTTAGCCAGCATTGGGGCTGATCAGCCCCAGCATTTT. Translated, it gives CSGLASIGADQPQHF.

This clonotype turned up a few times. The V and J genes are TRBV29-1 and TRBJ2-2; tentative D call: TRBD1 (6 bases). Germline loops: CDR1 SQVTM, CDR2 ANQGSEA. Trimming left V 5 bases short and J 6 bases short, with 10 bases between. There are 12 residues in the CDR3. CDR3 amino acids: CSVIRGSGELFF. The CDR3 nucleotides read TGCAGCGTTATAAGGGGGTCCGGGGAGCTGTTTTTT.